Described below is a single T cell receptor (beta chain) sequence and its context. What it recognizes is unknown. TCRdb's table, derived via immunoSEQ multiplex PCR, lists solely in-frame clones and lacks some. This table has roughly 75,000 clones, just under 95% appearing once. These donors were members of the 120-subject validation cohort, a group separate from the approximately 620-subject first cohort. This sample is drawn from a study of cytomegalovirus exposure and HLA in healthy donors. The CDR3 totals 13 residues. Germline CDR1 is MNHEY and CDR2 is SVGAGI. With 2 bases clipped from V and 7 bases from J, the junction kept 4 bases outside the gene matches. The study's findings and limits: First-cohort TCR clusters tended to co-occur in the 120 or so validation repertoires, a later analysis found. Reportedly, cytomegalovirus status was diagnosed with high sensitivity and specificity.

The sequence derives from a man younger than 35 in good health and CMV-seropositive. The chain recombines TRBV6-5 with TRBJ1-1, with TRBD1 identical over 7 bases. Specimen: PBMCs. CDR3: CASSYRRDSEAFF. In DNA, the CDR3 is TGTGCCAGCAGTTACCGCAGGGACAGTGAAGCTTTCTTT.